Given below is one T cell receptor beta chain in context. The data derive from a study of technical replicates of blood from several donors. Clones were sequenced by immunoSEQ multiplex PCR, and TCRdb holds only the in-frame ones, with some missing. The table shows about 98,000 clones, with approximately 96% occurring only once. The CDR3 totals 13 residues. V was cut by 0 bases and J by 2 bases, with 5 bases left in between. Germline V gene data show CDR1 as SGHNT and CDR2 as YYREEE (reference sequence). This clonotype originated in a human donor in good health. The chain joins TRBV5-4 to TRBJ1-2, with unresolved D. The specimen sequenced was T cells isolated from PBMCs. CDR3 amino acids: CASSLEENYGYTF. Written as DNA, the CDR3 is TGTGCCAGCAGCTTGGAAGAGAACTATGGCTACACCTTC. Drawing the rest from reference TRBV5-4 and TRBJ1-2, the complete variable domain is ETGVTQSPTHLIKTRGQQVTLRCSSQSGHNTVSWYQQALGQGPQFIFQYYREEENGRGNFPPRFSGLQFPNYSSELNVNALELDDSALYLCASSLEENYGYTFGSGTRLTVV.